This is a list of T cell receptor beta chains from one sample in a study of blood T cell repertoires in COVID-19. TCRdb's table, derived via immunoSEQ multiplex PCR, lists solely in-frame clones and lacks some. The sample shows approximately 130,000 clones, approximately 77% of them seen only once. Input material: peripheral blood. These receptors originate from a man older than 75 with acute or convalescent COVID-19. CDR3s include the opening cysteine and the closing phenylalanine or tryptophan. Each record gives: D gene, clone size, J gene, V gene, CDR3 DNA, CDR3 protein. D genes are given only for firm matches. Size is stated for part of the rows, as once, few or many counts, or as a class when the clone is expanded.

>-|-|TRBJ1-1|TRBV4-1
TGCGCCAGCAGTTGGGCACAGGGTGGCACTGAAGCTTTCTTT
CASSWAQGGTEAFF
>-|-|TRBJ1-5|TRBV27
TGTGCCAGCAGTTTAAGACAGAATAGCAATCAGCCCCAGCATTTT
CASSLRQNSNQPQHF
>-|-|TRBJ2-6|TRBV27
TGTGCCAGCAGTCGCGAACCATTAATAATAGAATCTGGGGCCAACGTCCTGACTTTC
CASSREPLIIESGANVLTF
>-|-|TRBJ2-7|TRBV7-2
TGTGCCAGCAGCTTAATGCAGGGTCCATACGAGCAGTACTTC
CASSLMQGPYEQYF
>-|-|TRBJ2-3|TRBV2
TGTGCCAGCAGTGAAGTTGGTGGGGCTGGCTCAGATACGCAGTATTTT
CASSEVGGAGSDTQYF
>TRBD1|few|TRBJ1-6|TRBV7-2
TGTGCCAGCAGCGCGAGGGGACAGGGGTTAGGGAATTCACCCCTCCACTTT
CASSARGQGLGNSPLHF
>-|-|TRBJ2-5|TRBV7-8
TGTGCCAGCAGCTCCCAGGGGTATGGAGAGACCCAGTACTTC
CASSSQGYGETQYF
>TRBD1|-|TRBJ2-2|TRBV28
TGTGCCAGCAGCCGCCGCCTCCTCGACAGGGGTGGCACCGGGGAGCTGTTTTTT
CASSRRLLDRGGTGELFF
>TRBD1|-|TRBJ2-7|TRBV14
TGTGCCAGCAGCCGAGACAGGGGTAACGAGCAGTACTTC
CASSRDRGNEQYF
>-|-|TRBJ2-1|TRBV9
TGTGCCAGCAGCGTAGCCCCTAGCCTCTCCTACAATGAGCAGTTCTTC
CASSVAPSLSYNEQFF
>-|few|TRBJ2-1|TRBV6-1
TGTGCCAGCAGTGAAGCGTTAGATGAGCAGTTCTTC
CASSEALDEQFF
>-|-|TRBJ1-2|TRBV4-3
TGCGCCAGCAGCCAAGATGGGGGGGACGGCTACACCTTC
CASSQDGGDGYTF
>-|-|TRBJ1-2|TRBV5-6
TGTGCCAGCAGCTTGGACGGCTTACAGGGCTATGGCTACACCTTC
CASSLDGLQGYGYTF
>-|-|TRBJ1-5|TRBV23-1
TGCGCCAGCAGTCCCAATAGGAGACAGCCCCAGCATTTT
CASSPNRRQPQHF
>TRBD1|-|TRBJ2-7|TRBV5-1
TGCGCCAGCAGCTGGGGACAGGGGGACTACGAGCAGTACTTC
CASSWGQGDYEQYF
>TRBD2|-|TRBJ2-1|TRBV4-1
TGCGCCAGCAGCCATCAAAATGGGAGGGGAGCTGAGCAGTTCTTC
CASSHQNGRGAEQFF
>-|-|TRBJ2-7|TRBV5-4
TGTGCCAGCAGCTTGGATTCGGCCGTCAGGGGAGTGAGGGAGCAGTACTTC
CASSLDSAVRGVREQYF
>-|-|TRBJ2-1|TRBV19
TGTGCCAGTAGTATCGGGGTGGTCGGGGGTGAGCAGTTCTTC
CASSIGVVGGEQFF
>-|-|TRBJ1-1|TRBV6-1
TGTGCCAGCAGTGAAGGGGGGCTCAACACTGAAGCTTTCTTT
CASSEGGLNTEAFF
>-|few|TRBJ2-1|TRBV9
TGTGCCAGCAGCGTAAGTGGGCTATCAAATAATGAGCAGTTCTTC
CASSVSGLSNNEQFF
>-|few|TRBJ1-1|TRBV5-1
TGCGCCAGCAGACAGACAGGAGGCAGCACTGAAGCTTTCTTT
CASRQTGGSTEAFF
>-|-|TRBJ2-2|TRBV2
TGTGCCAGCAGTGAAGCGCTTCGGAAGGACAAGCTGTTTTTT
CASSEALRKDKLFF
>TRBD1|-|TRBJ1-5|TRBV10-3
TGTGCCATCAGTGAGTCAACAGGGGGAAGCCAGCCCCAGCATTTT
CAISESTGGSQPQHF
>TRBD1|-|TRBJ2-3|TRBV29-1
TGCAGCGCTGGGGACAGCTCTAGGGCGCAGTATTTT
CSAGDSSRAQYF
>TRBD1|-|TRBJ1-6|TRBV12-3/TRBV12-4
TGTGCCAGCAGCATGACAGGGGATTCACCCCTCCACTTT
CASSMTGDSPLHF
>-|-|TRBJ1-2|TRBV19
TGTGCCAGTAGTAGCCCCTCCCGACAGAACTATGGCTACACCTTC
CASSSPSRQNYGYTF
>TRBD1|-|TRBJ1-1|TRBV6-5
TGTGCCAGCAGTTACTCGACAGGGGGGACTGAAGCTTTCTTT
CASSYSTGGTEAFF
>-|-|TRBJ2-6|TRBV6-1
TGTGCCAGCAGTGAAACCGGGGTTAAGACTGGGGCCAACGTCCTGACTTTC
CASSETGVKTGANVLTF
>TRBD2|-|TRBJ2-3|TRBV7-2
TGTGCCAGCAGCTTACGATATCTAGCGGCGTTCACAGATACGCAGTATTTT
CASSLRYLAAFTDTQYF
>TRBD1|-|TRBJ2-1|TRBV7-6
TGTGCCAGCAGCTTAGAGGACAGGGGGTTGACCTACAATGAGCAGTTCTTC
CASSLEDRGLTYNEQFF
>TRBD1|-|TRBJ1-2|TRBV4-1
TGCGCCAGCAGCCAAACCCAAGACAGGGATAACTATGGCTACACCTTC
CASSQTQDRDNYGYTF
>-|-|TRBJ1-6|TRBV6-6
TGTGCCAGCAGTTACTCTTCAGGGGCGGGTTCACCCCTCCACTTT
CASSYSSGAGSPLHF
>TRBD2|-|TRBJ2-3|TRBV19
TGTGCCAGTAGTAGCGGGGGAGGCACAGATACGCAGTATTTT
CASSSGGGTDTQYF
>TRBD1|-|TRBJ2-7|TRBV6-1
TGTGCCAGCAGTGATCAGGGGGCATCACACTCGGGCTACGAGCAGTACTTC
CASSDQGASHSGYEQYF
>TRBD1|-|TRBJ1-6|TRBV7-8
TGTGCCAGCAGCTCACGCGACAGGGTGGAGAATTCACCCCTCCACTTT
CASSSRDRVENSPLHF
>-|-|TRBJ1-1|TRBV5-1
TGCGCCAGCAGCTCTGGACAGCCGAACACTGAAGCTTTCTTT
CASSSGQPNTEAFF